The 18 T cell receptor beta chains presented below share a single source sample, sequenced in a study of blood T cell repertoires in COVID-19. The repertoire was sequenced with immunoSEQ multiplex PCR; TCRdb's copy has only in-frame clones and lacks some. In the table there are about 330,000 clones, 65% to 90% of which are singletons. Input material: peripheral blood. These TCRs come from a human donor in a cohort sampled during active COVID-19.

The rearrangement joins TRBV5-1 to TRBJ1-5; TRBD1 matches 8 bases. Per the germline V gene, CDR1 is SGHRS and CDR2 is YFSETQ. This CDR3 region has 15 residues. J gave up 0 bases and V 4 bases, and 3 bases lay outside the gene matches. CDR3 nucleotides: TGCGCCAGCAGCATAACAGGGGGTAGCAATCAGCCCCAGCATTTT. Its protein product is CASSITGGSNQPQHF.

The chain combines TRBV30 with TRBJ1-1; a weak D match, TRBD1 (5 bases). CDR1 is GTSNPN, CDR2 SVGIG, per germline (reference sequence). The CDR3 has 17 amino acids. V lost 0 bases, J lost 0 bases, and 17 bases lay in between. Written as DNA, the CDR3 is TGTGCCTGGAGTGTCCCAGGGAATTCAGTTCTGAACACTGAAGCTTTCTTT. Protein: CAWSVPGNSVLNTEAFF.

Only one count was recorded for this clone. The V gene is TRBV10-3, the J gene TRBJ2-3; 8 nucleotides line up with TRBD1. Trimming removed 10 bases from V and 2 bases from J; junction bases left unmatched: 8. Germline V gene data show CDR1 as ENHRY and CDR2 as SYGVKD. This CDR3 contains 14 residues. In DNA, the CDR3 is TGTGCCACACTCGGGACAGGCCTCACAGATACGCAGTATTTT. Its translation is CATLGTGLTDTQYF.

The chain links TRBV5-1 to TRBJ2-7; TRBD1 aligns across 7 bases. The CDR3 spans 16 residues. V trimming: 6 bases; J trimming: 0 bases; junction bases outside the gene matches: 12. In germline, CDR1 is SGHRS, CDR2 YFSETQ. The CDR3 loop is CASTEDLTGFSYEQYF. The CDR3 coding sequence is TGCGCCAGCACCGAGGACTTGACAGGGTTCTCCTACGAGCAGTACTTC.

The gene calls are TRBV19 and TRBJ1-5; 11 bases agree with TRBD1. The CDR3 runs 16 residues. Germline CDR1 is LNHDA and CDR2 is SQIVND (reference sequence). V lost 3 bases to trimming and J lost 4 bases; unmatched junction nucleotides: 5. In DNA, the CDR3 is TGTGCCAGTAGTATCAGTGGGACAGGGGGGAATCAGCCCCAGCATTTT. Residues: CASSISGTGGNQPQHF.

The chain carries TRBV14 and TRBJ1-2, with no clear D. Trimming pared 5 bases from V and 5 bases from J, leaving 18 bases between. Germline CDR1 is SGHDN and CDR2 is FVKESK. The CDR3 loop spans 15 amino acids. CDR3 DNA sequence: TGTGCCAGCAGCTCTAGCCGTTCGATTATTTATGGCTACACCTTC. Translated, it gives CASSSSRSIIYGYTF.

The chain couples TRBV27 to TRBJ1-4; 9 positions match TRBD1. Germline V CDR1 and CDR2: MNHEY, SMNVEV (reference sequence). J lost 0 bases, V lost 5 bases, and 7 bases had no gene match. CDR3 length equals 17 residues. CDR3 bases: TGTGCCAGCAGTGTCCCCGGGACAGGGACAACTAATGAAAAACTGTTTTTT. Its protein product is CASSVPGTGTTNEKLFF.

The chain carries TRBV21-1 and TRBJ2-7; TRBD2 was called by the table and not checked on the DNA. TRBV21-1 is described as a pseudogene. The CDR3 length is 16 residues. CDR3 sequence (DNA): TGTGCCAGCAGCAGACTTCCTAGCGGGGGGAACTACGAGCAGTACTTC. Its protein is CASSRLPSGGNYEQYF.

V gene TRBV10-3 combines with J gene TRBJ2-7; D gene uncertain. The V gene lost 4 bases and the J gene lost 6 bases, with 7 bases spanning the gap. The CDR3 runs 11 residues. The germline V gene encodes CDR1 ENHRY and CDR2 SYGVKD. CDR3 DNA sequence: TGTGCCATCAGTGGTCTCGGCGAGCAGTACTTC. This gives the protein CAISGLGEQYF.

The CDR3 reads CASSPGQGTEQYF. The CDR3 DNA sequence: TGTGCCAGCAGCCCAGGACAGGGAACAGAGCAGTACTTC. The V call is TRBV27, the J call TRBJ2-7; 8 positions match TRBD1. V lost 6 bases, J lost 7 bases, and 8 bases stayed unmatched. The CDR3 covers 13 residues. Germline loops: CDR1 MNHEY, CDR2 SMNVEV (reference sequence).

The chain joins TRBV5-6 to TRBJ1-1; TRBD1 matches 9 bases. J was trimmed by 5 bases and V by 3 bases; bases with no gene match: 14. The CDR3 contains 17 residues. Germline assignment: CDR1 SGHDT and CDR2 YYEEEE. The CDR3 loop reads CASSWPRGTGPSTEAFF. The CDR3 coding sequence is TGTGCCAGCAGCTGGCCCAGGGGGACAGGGCCATCGACTGAAGCTTTCTTT.

V is TRBV27 and J is TRBJ2-2, with 7 positions matching TRBD1. In germline, CDR1 is MNHEY, CDR2 SMNVEV (reference sequence). The V and J ends lost 5 bases and 0 bases, in that order; junction bases with no gene match: 6. The CDR3 sequence is 16 residues long. CDR3 sequence reads: CASSPQGVPNTGELFF. The CDR3 DNA is TGTGCCAGCAGTCCCCAGGGGGTCCCGAACACCGGGGAGCTGTTTTTT.

The table lists this clone with a few counts. The rearrangement links TRBV7-9 to TRBJ1-5; TRBD1 matches at 9 bases. Germline CDR1 is SEHNR and CDR2 is FQNEAQ (reference sequence). There are 13 residues in the CDR3. V was pared by 5 bases and J by 5 bases, with 1 base of the junction left unmatched. CDR3 sequence (DNA): TGTGCCAGCAGCCGGGACAGGGATCAGCCCCAGCATTTT. As protein: CASSRDRDQPQHF.

The table lists this clone with a count of one. The rearrangement links TRBV2 to TRBJ2-1, with D maybe TRBD1 (7 bases). Trimming pared 6 bases from V and 8 bases from J, leaving 14 bases between. The germline CDR1 and CDR2 sequences are SNHLY and FYNNEI. The CDR3 length is 13 residues. CDR3 in amino acids: CASRRQGGDEQFF. The CDR3 bases are TGTGCCAGCAGACGGCAGGGGGGCGATGAGCAGTTCTTC.

V is TRBV6-5 and J is TRBJ2-7, with TRBD1 matching 8 bases. This CDR3 has 14 residues. Germline V gives CDR1 MNHEY, CDR2 SVGAGI. The V and J ends lost 7 bases and 3 bases, in that order; junction bases with no gene match: 8. CDR3 amino acids: CASTLDRGNYEQYF. CDR3 sequence (DNA): TGTGCCAGCACCCTAGACAGGGGAAACTACGAGCAGTACTTC.

The J gene is TRBJ1-2, the V gene TRBV5-5, with a tentative D call TRBD1 (5 bases). CDR3 length: 15 amino acids. V lost 0 bases, J lost 0 bases, and 9 bases lay in between. CDR1 and CDR2 from the germline V gene are SGHKS and YYEKEE (reference sequence). The CDR3 is CASSLVAGTNYGYTF. The CDR3 DNA reads TGTGCCAGCAGCTTGGTGGCAGGGACTAACTATGGCTACACCTTC.

This clone has just one count. This chain connects TRBV5-1 to TRBJ1-1, with a weak D call TRBD1 (6 bases). The germline V gene encodes CDR1 SGHRS and CDR2 YFSETQ. The CDR3 runs 15 residues. Trimming left V 2 bases short and J 0 bases short, with 11 bases between. The CDR3 region has the DNA TGCGCCAGCAGCTTTTCTGGGGGCCTGAACACTGAAGCTTTCTTT. It encodes CASSFSGGLNTEAFF. The entire variable domain, with the rest obtained from reference TRBV5-1 and TRBJ1-1, is as follows: KAGVTQTPRYLIKTRGQQVTLSCSPISGHRSVSWYQQTPGQGLQFLFEYFSETQRNKGNFPGRFSGRQFSNSRSEMNVSTLELGDSALYLCASSFSGGLNTEAFFGQGTRLTVV.

V usage is TRBV9 and J usage is TRBJ2-3; 9 bases align to TRBD1. The CDR3 runs to 11 residues. J gave up 10 bases and V 5 bases, and 2 bases lay outside the gene matches. Germline assignment: CDR1 SGDLS and CDR2 YYNGEE. CDR3 DNA: TGTGCCAGCAGGGGACAGGGAGCGCAGTATTTT. Its translation is CASRGQGAQYF.